This T cell receptor (beta chain) was captured in a study of CD8 T cells in ankylosing spondylitis. Comment on this clonotype: Its antigen is unknown.

Notes on the study in general: Past studies reported some motif variants in reactive arthritis synovial fluid and blood. There was reportedly significant enrichment of clones that were disease-linked in matched ankylosing spondylitis synovial fluid. One TCR beta motif, made up of roughly eight highly homologous variants, appeared characteristic of ankylosing spondylitis blood.

V lost 7 bases and J lost 5, with 20 bases in between. In germline, CDR1 is SQVTM, CDR2 ANQGSEA. The CDR3 consists of 14 residues. Using its own MiXCR run on the 5' RACE reads, TCRdb lists one record per CDR3 protein. The sample comprises 250,000 or so distinct CDR3 sequences, more than 15% of which are singletons, and more than 25% rests with the top ten. The genes are TRBV29-1 and TRBJ1-1, with D possibly TRBD1 on 5 matching bases. This clonotype originated in a male donor with ankylosing spondylitis or in good health (not recorded which). What was sequenced was blood, either unsorted or a sorted T cell fraction (not recorded which). The CDR3: CSGRGVESGTEAFF. DNA of the CDR3: TGCAGCGGCCGGGGGGTCGAATCGGGGACTGAAGCTTTCTTT.